Following are 7 T cell receptor beta chains from one sample sequenced in a study of PD-L1 blockade in urothelial cancer (TCRdb year 2017). The time point label, as the study defines it: peripheral blood 6 weeks after treatment start. Library method: the immunoSEQ multiplex PCR assay. Here the immuneACCESS table is served through TCRdb, limited to in-frame sequences with V and J called. Missing clones are a known gap in these copies; in checked studies unresolved V genes cover under half, and the rest lacks a known reason. The sample table records around 110,000 clones; more than 85% of these occur just once. The ten biggest clones cover 3.5% to 4.5% of the sample. This specimen was PBMCs, taken around atezolizumab (anti-PD-L1) treatment. The receptor set was obtained from a man aged 60-69 years with urothelial cancer.

The J gene is TRBJ2-3, the V gene TRBV2; 7 bases line up with TRBD1. CDR3 length: 14 amino acids. Germline V lookup: CDR1 SNHLY, CDR2 FYNNEI. J was trimmed by 0 bases and V by 6 bases; bases with no gene match: 3. The CDR3 DNA is TGTGCCAGCAGGCTGGACAGGAGCACAGATACGCAGTATTTT. It yields the protein CASRLDRSTDTQYF.

This chain joins TRBV7-9 and TRBJ2-7; 8 bases align to TRBD2. The CDR3 is 13 amino acids. The ends lost 7 bases at V and 3 bases at J; junction bases unmatched: 5. Looked up from germline, CDR1 is SEHNR and CDR2 is FQNEAQ (reference sequence). The DNA for the CDR3 is TGTGCCAGCACCCGAGCGGGGGACTACGAGCAGTACTTC. Protein sequence: CASTRAGDYEQYF. Supplemented by reference TRBV7-9 and TRBJ2-7, the full variable domain reads DTGVSQNPRHKITKRGQNVTFRCDPISEHNRLYWYRQTLGQGPEFLTYFQNEAQLEKSRLLSDRFSAERPKGSFSTLEIQRTEQGDSAMYLCASTRAGDYEQYFGPGTRLTVT.

The chain joins TRBV5-1 to TRBJ2-3, with 9 bases identical to TRBD2. The CDR3 is 16 residues long. Germline CDR1 is SGHRS and CDR2 is YFSETQ. With V trimmed by 4 bases and J by 2 bases, 8 bases remained unmatched. Here the CDR3 reads CASSQSGGFITDTQYF. CDR3 bases: TGCGCCAGCAGCCAAAGCGGGGGGTTTATCACAGATACGCAGTATTTT.

The V and J genes are TRBV11-2 and TRBJ1-6, with D possibly matching TRBD1 (5 bases). Germline lookup yields CDR1 SGHAT and CDR2 FQNNGV. The CDR3 runs 14 residues. The V and J ends lost 4 bases and 4 bases respectively, with 8 bases between them. The CDR3 is CASSSQGYNSPLHF. The DNA for the CDR3 is TGTGCCAGCAGCTCGCAGGGATATAATTCACCCCTCCACTTT.

This clone was recorded only once. The V and J genes are TRBV5-6 and TRBJ2-3; perhaps TRBD2 as D (5 bases). The CDR3 is 15 amino acids. Trimming shortened V by 1 base and J by 0 bases, and 9 bases separated the two germline ends. In germline, CDR1 is SGHDT, CDR2 YYEEEE. CDR3: CASSLWELSTDTQYF. Written as DNA, the CDR3 is TGTGCCAGCAGCTTGTGGGAGTTAAGCACAGATACGCAGTATTTT.

The V call is TRBV7-3, the J call TRBJ2-1; D not resolved. Germline CDR1 and CDR2: SGHTA and FQGTGA. The CDR3 runs to 14 residues. The ends were cut back, 7 bases at V and 8 bases at J, with 18 bases in the middle. For the CDR3, the DNA is TGTGCCAGCACCGCCCCCAAAAGCACCTATGAGCAGTTCTTC. Residues: CASTAPKSTYEQFF.

This chain links TRBV10-2 with TRBJ2-7; 10 bases agree with TRBD2. Trimming took 1 base from V and 4 from J; bases not matched to a gene: 4. CDR3 size: 15 residues. Germline CDR1 WSHSY, CDR2 SAAADI. The CDR3 DNA sequence: TGCGCCAGCAGTGAGTTTCTAGCGGGGGTTTACGAGCAGTACTTC. Protein: CASSEFLAGVYEQYF.